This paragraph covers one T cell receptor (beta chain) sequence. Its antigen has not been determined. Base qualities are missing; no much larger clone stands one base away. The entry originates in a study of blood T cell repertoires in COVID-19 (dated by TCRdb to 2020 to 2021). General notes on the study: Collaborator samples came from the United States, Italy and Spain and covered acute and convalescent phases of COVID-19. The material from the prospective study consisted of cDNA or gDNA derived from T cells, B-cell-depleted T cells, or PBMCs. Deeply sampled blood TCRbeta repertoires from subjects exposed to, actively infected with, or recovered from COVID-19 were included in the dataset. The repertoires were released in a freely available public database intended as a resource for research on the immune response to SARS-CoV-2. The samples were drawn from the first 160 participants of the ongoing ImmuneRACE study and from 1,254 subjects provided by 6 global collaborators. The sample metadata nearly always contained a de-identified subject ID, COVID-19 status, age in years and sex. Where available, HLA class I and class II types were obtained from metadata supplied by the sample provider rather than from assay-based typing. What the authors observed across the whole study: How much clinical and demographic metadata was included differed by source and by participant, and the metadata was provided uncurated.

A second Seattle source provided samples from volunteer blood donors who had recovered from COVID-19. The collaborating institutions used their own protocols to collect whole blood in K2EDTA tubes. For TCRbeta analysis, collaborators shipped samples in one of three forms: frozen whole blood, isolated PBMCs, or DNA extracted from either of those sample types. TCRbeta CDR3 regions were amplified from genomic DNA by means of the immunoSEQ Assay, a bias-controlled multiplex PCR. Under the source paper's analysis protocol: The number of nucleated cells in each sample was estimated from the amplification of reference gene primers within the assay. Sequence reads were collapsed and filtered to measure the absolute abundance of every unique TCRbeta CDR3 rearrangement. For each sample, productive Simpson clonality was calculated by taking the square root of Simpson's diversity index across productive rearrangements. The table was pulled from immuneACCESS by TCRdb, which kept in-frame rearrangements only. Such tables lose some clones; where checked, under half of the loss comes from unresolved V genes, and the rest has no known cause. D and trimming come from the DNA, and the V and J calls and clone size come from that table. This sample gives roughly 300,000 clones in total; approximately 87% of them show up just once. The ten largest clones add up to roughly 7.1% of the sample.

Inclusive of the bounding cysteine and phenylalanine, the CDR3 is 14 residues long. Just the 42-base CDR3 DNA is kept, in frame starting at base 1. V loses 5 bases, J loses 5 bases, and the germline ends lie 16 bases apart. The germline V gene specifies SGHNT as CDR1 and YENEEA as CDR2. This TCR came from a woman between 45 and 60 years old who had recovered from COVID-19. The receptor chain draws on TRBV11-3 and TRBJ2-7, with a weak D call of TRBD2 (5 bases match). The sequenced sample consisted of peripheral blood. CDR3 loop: CASSPQPGSDEQYF. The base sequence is TGTGCCAGCAGCCCCCAGCCGGGGAGCGACGAGCAGTACTTC. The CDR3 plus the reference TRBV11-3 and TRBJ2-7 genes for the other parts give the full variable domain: EAGVVQSPRYKIIEKKQPVAFWCNPISGHNTLYWYLQNLGQGPELLIRYENEEAVDDSQLPKDRFSAERLKGVDSTLKIQPAELGDSAVYLCASSPQPGSDEQYFGPGTRLTVT.